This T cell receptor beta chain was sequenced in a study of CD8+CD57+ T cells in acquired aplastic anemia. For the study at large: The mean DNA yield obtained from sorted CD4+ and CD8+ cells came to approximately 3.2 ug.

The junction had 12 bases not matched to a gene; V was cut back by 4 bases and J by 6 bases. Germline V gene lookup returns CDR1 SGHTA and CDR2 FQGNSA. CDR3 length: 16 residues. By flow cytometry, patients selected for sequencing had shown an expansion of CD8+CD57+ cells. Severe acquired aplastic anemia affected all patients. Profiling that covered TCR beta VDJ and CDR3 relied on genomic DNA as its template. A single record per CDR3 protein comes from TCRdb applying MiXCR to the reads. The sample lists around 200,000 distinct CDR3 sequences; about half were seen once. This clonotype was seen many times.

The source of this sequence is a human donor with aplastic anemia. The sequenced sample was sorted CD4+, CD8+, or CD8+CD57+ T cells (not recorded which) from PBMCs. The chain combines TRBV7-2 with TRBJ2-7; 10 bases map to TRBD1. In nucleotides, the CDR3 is TGTGCCAGCAGCTCGGGAGGGACAGGGGAACTCGGCGAGCAGTACTTC. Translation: CASSSGGTGELGEQYF.